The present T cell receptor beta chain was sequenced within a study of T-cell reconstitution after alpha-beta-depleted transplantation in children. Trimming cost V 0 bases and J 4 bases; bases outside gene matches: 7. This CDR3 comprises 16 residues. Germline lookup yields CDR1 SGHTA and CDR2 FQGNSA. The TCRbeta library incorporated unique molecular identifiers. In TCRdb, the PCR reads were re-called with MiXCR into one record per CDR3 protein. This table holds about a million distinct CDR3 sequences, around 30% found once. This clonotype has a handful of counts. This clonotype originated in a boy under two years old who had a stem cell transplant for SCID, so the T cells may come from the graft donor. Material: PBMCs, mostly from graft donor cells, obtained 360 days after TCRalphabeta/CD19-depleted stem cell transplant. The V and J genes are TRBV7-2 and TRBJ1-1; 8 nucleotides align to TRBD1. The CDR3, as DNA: TGTGCCAGCAGCTTAGCGTTGGGACAGGTCGGCACTGAAGCTTTCTTT. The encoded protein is CASSLALGQVGTEAFF. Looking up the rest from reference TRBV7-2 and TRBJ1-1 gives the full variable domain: GAGVSQSPSNKVTEKGKDVELRCDPISGHTALYWYRQSLGQGLEFLIYFQGNSAPDKSGLPSDRFSAERTGGSVSTLTIQRTQQEDSAVYLCASSLALGQVGTEAFFGQGTRLTVV.